Listed here are 22 T cell receptor beta chains from one sample, sequenced in a study of chemoradiotherapy in HPV16-positive cancers. Profiling relied on immunoSEQ multiplex PCR, and the TCRdb table lists in-frame clones only, not all of them. The table records tens of thousands of clones, approximately 90% of them present only once. Sequencing was performed on blood, taken from a patient who underwent chemoradiotherapy. All receptors derive from a human donor with HPV-associated anogenital cancer.

The CDR3 nucleotides read TGCGCCAGCAGTGAGTCGACCAGTGATGGCTACACCTTC. It is translated as CASSESTSDGYTF. The chain carries TRBV10-2 and TRBJ1-2; D gene unclear. Germline-derived CDR1 and CDR2 are WSHSY and SAAADI. The germline V and J ends were trimmed by 0 bases and 6 bases, with 8 bases remaining between them. CDR3 size: 13 residues.

The chain joins TRBV29-1 to TRBJ1-1; no clear D gene. The CDR3 runs 14 residues. The V and J ends lost 3 bases and 1 base respectively, with 12 bases between them. Germline V gives CDR1 SQVTM, CDR2 ANQGSEA. The CDR3 nucleotides read TGCAGCGTTGACTCGCTCGGCGAGAACACTGAAGCTTTCTTT. Translation: CSVDSLGENTEAFF.

This chain connects TRBV7-2 to TRBJ2-1; 11 bases line up with TRBD2. Germline lookup yields CDR1 SGHTA and CDR2 FQGNSA. J gave up 4 bases and V 0 bases, and 2 bases lay outside the gene matches. The CDR3 totals 16 residues. The CDR3 loop reads CASSLALAGGYNEQFF. Here the CDR3 DNA reads TGTGCCAGCAGCTTAGCCCTAGCGGGGGGTTACAATGAGCAGTTCTTC.

The CDR3 DNA reads as TGTGCCAGCACGCTAGGGGTGTACCAAGAGACCCAGTACTTC. It is translated as CASTLGVYQETQYF. The V gene is TRBV11-2, the J gene TRBJ2-5; D possibly corresponds to TRBD1 (5 bases). V lost 7 bases and J lost 0, with 12 bases in between. CDR1 is SGHAT and CDR2 is FQNNGV in the germline V gene. This CDR3 has 14 amino acids.

This clone was observed a single time. The rearrangement links TRBV7-6 to TRBJ2-7; D possibly corresponds to TRBD1 (6 bases). In germline, CDR1 is SGHVS, CDR2 FNYEAQ. Between the trimmed V and J ends, which lost 3 bases and 1 base, there was a span of 10 bases. The CDR3 consists of 14 residues. Written as DNA, the CDR3 is TGTGCCAGCAGCTTTGGTGGACAGTCCTACGAGCAGTACTTC. Translating gives CASSFGGQSYEQYF.

This clone was picked up one time. The V call is TRBV29-1, the J call TRBJ1-2; unclear D gene. The CDR3 totals 12 residues. Germline loops: CDR1 SQVTM, CDR2 ANQGSEA. Trimming removed 4 bases from V and 4 bases from J, with 10 bases in between. This CDR3 is CSVGSSSYGYTF. The CDR3, as DNA: TGCAGCGTTGGGTCCTCCTCCTATGGCTACACCTTC.

The CDR3 bases are TGTGCCAGCAGTTTTGTTCCGGGACAGGGTAATTCACCCCTCCACTTT. The encoded protein is CASSFVPGQGNSPLHF. The V and J genes are TRBV27 and TRBJ1-6, with TRBD1 matching 9 bases. Germline CDR1 MNHEY, CDR2 SMNVEV (reference sequence). V shed 3 bases and J 6 bases; nucleotides not matched to a gene: 6. The CDR3 spans 16 residues.

The rearrangement uses TRBV10-2 and TRBJ2-5; no clear D gene. Trimming removed 4 bases at V and 4 bases at J, with 13 bases between. The CDR3 has 14 amino acids. Germline V gene sequence: CDR1 WSHSY, CDR2 SAAADI. The DNA for the CDR3 is TGCGCCAGCAGTGGTAGTCTAGTGGGAGAGACCCAGTACTTC. Amino acids: CASSGSLVGETQYF.

The CDR3 DNA reads TGTGCCAGCAGCTTAAAAGCTAGGCGGGGGGTCTCAGAGACCCAGTACTTC. Its translation: CASSLKARRGVSETQYF. V is TRBV7-9 and J is TRBJ2-5; 8 bases fit TRBD2. Germline V gives CDR1 SEHNR, CDR2 FQNEAQ (reference sequence). The CDR3 has 17 residues. Germline trimming cut 2 bases from V and 4 bases from J; bases unmatched to any gene: 12.

The rearrangement uses TRBV27 and TRBJ2-6; D remains ambiguous. Germline V CDR1 and CDR2: MNHEY, SMNVEV (reference sequence). The CDR3 covers 13 residues. The V end lost 3 bases, the J end lost 4 bases, and 4 bases lay between the germline ends. The CDR3 sequence is CASSFAGANVLTF. The CDR3 nucleotides are TGTGCCAGCAGTTTTGCCGGGGCCAACGTCCTGACTTTC. The variable domain in full, with the rest retrieved from reference TRBV27 and TRBJ2-6, is EAQVTQNPRYLITVTGKKLTVTCSQNMNHEYMSWYRQDPGLGLRQIYYSMNVEVTDKGDVPEGYKVSRKEKRNFPLILESPSPNQTSLYFCASSFAGANVLTFGAGSRLTVL.

V and J are TRBV5-1 and TRBJ1-6, with TRBD1 matching 7 bases. Germline assignment: CDR1 SGHRS and CDR2 YFSETQ. The CDR3 totals 14 residues. V shed 2 bases and J 7 bases; nucleotides not matched to a gene: 3. The CDR3 nucleotides are TGCGCCAGCAGCTTTAAACAGGGGAATTCACCCCTCCACTTT. This codes for CASSFKQGNSPLHF.

This chain links TRBV4-3 with TRBJ1-2, with no clear D. Looked up from germline, CDR1 is LGHNA and CDR2 is YSLEER. Trimming shortened V by 0 bases and J by 7 bases, and 18 bases separated the two germline ends. The CDR3 spans 16 residues. CDR3 bases: TGCGCCAGCAGCCAAGACTTCCAAGGAATCGGGGTTGGCTACACCTTC. Amino acid sequence: CASSQDFQGIGVGYTF.

The CDR3 sequence is CASSQEARNPGVYF. As DNA, the CDR3 is TGCGCCAGCAGCCAAGAAGCGCGGAACCCTGGGGTTTACTTC. The J gene is TRBJ2-7, the V gene TRBV4-1; D unresolved. V gave up 0 bases and J gave up 13 bases, with 19 bases separating them. The CDR3 sequence is 14 residues long. CDR1 MGHRA and CDR2 YSYEKL come from the germline V gene.

This clone was seen once. The genes are TRBV7-2 and TRBJ2-1; no clear D gene. V gave up 1 base and J gave up 0 bases, with 4 bases separating them. The CDR3 spans 14 residues. Looked up from germline, CDR1 is SGHTA and CDR2 is FQGNSA. DNA for the CDR3: TGTGCCAGCAGCTTAGATTCCTCCTACAATGAGCAGTTCTTC. This gives the protein CASSLDSSYNEQFF.

The rearrangement joins TRBV9 to TRBJ1-6, with D perhaps TRBD1 (6 bases). The CDR3 covers 14 residues. CDR1 and CDR2 from the germline V gene are SGDLS and YYNGEE. The V end was cut by 4 bases, the J end by 7 bases, with 12 bases between. CDR3 region: CASSTSGGNSPLHF. The CDR3 nucleotides are TGTGCCAGCAGCACAAGCGGGGGCAATTCACCCCTCCACTTT. Complete variable domain (other parts from reference TRBV9 and TRBJ1-6): DSGVTQTPKHLITATGQRVTLRCSPRSGDLSVYWYQQSLDQGLQFLIQYYNGEERAKGNILERFSAQQFPDLHSELNLSSLELGDSALYFCASSTSGGNSPLHFGNGTRLTVT.

The chain carries TRBV6-1 and TRBJ2-3; 9 bases fit TRBD1. Germline CDR1 MNHNS, CDR2 SASEGT. The CDR3 is 15 amino acids. After removal of 5 bases from V and 1 base from J, the junction contained 4 bases not matched to a gene. For the CDR3, the DNA is TGTGCCAGCAGTTTACAGGGGGCGGGCACAGATACGCAGTATTTT. This encodes CASSLQGAGTDTQYF.

The rearrangement uses TRBV6-5 and TRBJ1-4; D is undetermined. This CDR3 is built from 15 residues. In germline, CDR1 is MNHEY, CDR2 SVGAGI. V shed 0 bases and J shed 7 bases, with 12 bases lying between them. The CDR3 coding sequence is TGTGCCAGCAGTTACTCGGGGAGGGTTGGTGAAAAACTGTTTTTT. Translation gives CASSYSGRVGEKLFF.

The V call is TRBV6-5, the J call TRBJ1-3; D is unclear. There are 15 residues in the CDR3. Germline V gene sequence: CDR1 MNHEY, CDR2 SVGAGI. The V end lost 2 bases, the J end lost 1 base, and 9 bases lay between the germline ends. In nucleotides, the CDR3 is TGTGCCAGCAGTTACGGGCTCTGGTCTGGAAACACCATATATTTT. It specifies CASSYGLWSGNTIYF.

This rearrangement joins TRBV18 to TRBJ2-1; no clear D. Trimming removed 0 bases at V and 0 bases at J, with 3 bases between. There are 14 residues in the CDR3. Germline CDR1 and CDR2: KGHSH and LQKENI. The CDR3 loop is CASSPPISYNEQFF. CDR3 in DNA: TGTGCCAGCTCACCACCTATCTCCTACAATGAGCAGTTCTTC.

CDR3 amino acids: CASSPQASTNEKLFF. The CDR3, as DNA: TGCGCCAGCAGCCCGCAAGCTTCAACTAATGAAAAACTGTTTTTT. This chain uses TRBV5-1 with TRBJ1-4; D is unclear. Trimming removed 4 bases from V and 0 bases from J, with 10 bases in between. Germline assignment: CDR1 SGHRS and CDR2 YFSETQ. CDR3 length equals 15 residues.

The CDR3 here is CASSQDVGQANNEQFF. The DNA for the CDR3 is TGCGCCAGCAGCCAAGATGTTGGACAGGCGAACAATGAGCAGTTCTTC. The chain uses TRBV4-3 and TRBJ2-1; TRBD1 agrees at 7 bases. CDR1 is LGHNA and CDR2 is YSLEER in the germline V gene. Trimming removed 0 bases from V and 5 bases from J; junction bases left unmatched: 7. The CDR3 is made up of 16 amino acids.

The rearrangement joins TRBV6-1 to TRBJ2-1; no definite D call. The CDR3 runs to 13 residues. V was trimmed by 5 bases and J by 4 bases, leaving 9 bases between them. Germline CDR1 and CDR2: MNHNS and SASEGT. The CDR3 nucleotides are TGTGCCAGCAGTACCAGCAGTTACAATGAGCAGTTCTTC. Amino acids: CASSTSSYNEQFF.